This record looks at one T cell receptor beta chain sequence and its context. This CDR3 is 15 amino acids long. Germline V lookup: CDR1 MDHEN, CDR2 SYDVKM. Trimming removed 6 bases from V and 0 bases from J, with 11 bases in between. The sample originates from a study of blood T cell repertoires in COVID-19. Profiling relied on immunoSEQ multiplex PCR, and the TCRdb table lists in-frame clones only, not all of them. Here the sample spans about 77,000 clones, 80% being singletons. The chain combines TRBV28 with TRBJ2-2, with unresolved D. The receptor comes from a woman aged 70-85 years with acute or convalescent COVID-19. The sequencing sample was made of peripheral blood. Here the CDR3 DNA reads TGTGCCAGCAGCCCGAGACACGCGAACACCGGGGAGCTGTTTTTT. Its translation is CASSPRHANTGELFF.